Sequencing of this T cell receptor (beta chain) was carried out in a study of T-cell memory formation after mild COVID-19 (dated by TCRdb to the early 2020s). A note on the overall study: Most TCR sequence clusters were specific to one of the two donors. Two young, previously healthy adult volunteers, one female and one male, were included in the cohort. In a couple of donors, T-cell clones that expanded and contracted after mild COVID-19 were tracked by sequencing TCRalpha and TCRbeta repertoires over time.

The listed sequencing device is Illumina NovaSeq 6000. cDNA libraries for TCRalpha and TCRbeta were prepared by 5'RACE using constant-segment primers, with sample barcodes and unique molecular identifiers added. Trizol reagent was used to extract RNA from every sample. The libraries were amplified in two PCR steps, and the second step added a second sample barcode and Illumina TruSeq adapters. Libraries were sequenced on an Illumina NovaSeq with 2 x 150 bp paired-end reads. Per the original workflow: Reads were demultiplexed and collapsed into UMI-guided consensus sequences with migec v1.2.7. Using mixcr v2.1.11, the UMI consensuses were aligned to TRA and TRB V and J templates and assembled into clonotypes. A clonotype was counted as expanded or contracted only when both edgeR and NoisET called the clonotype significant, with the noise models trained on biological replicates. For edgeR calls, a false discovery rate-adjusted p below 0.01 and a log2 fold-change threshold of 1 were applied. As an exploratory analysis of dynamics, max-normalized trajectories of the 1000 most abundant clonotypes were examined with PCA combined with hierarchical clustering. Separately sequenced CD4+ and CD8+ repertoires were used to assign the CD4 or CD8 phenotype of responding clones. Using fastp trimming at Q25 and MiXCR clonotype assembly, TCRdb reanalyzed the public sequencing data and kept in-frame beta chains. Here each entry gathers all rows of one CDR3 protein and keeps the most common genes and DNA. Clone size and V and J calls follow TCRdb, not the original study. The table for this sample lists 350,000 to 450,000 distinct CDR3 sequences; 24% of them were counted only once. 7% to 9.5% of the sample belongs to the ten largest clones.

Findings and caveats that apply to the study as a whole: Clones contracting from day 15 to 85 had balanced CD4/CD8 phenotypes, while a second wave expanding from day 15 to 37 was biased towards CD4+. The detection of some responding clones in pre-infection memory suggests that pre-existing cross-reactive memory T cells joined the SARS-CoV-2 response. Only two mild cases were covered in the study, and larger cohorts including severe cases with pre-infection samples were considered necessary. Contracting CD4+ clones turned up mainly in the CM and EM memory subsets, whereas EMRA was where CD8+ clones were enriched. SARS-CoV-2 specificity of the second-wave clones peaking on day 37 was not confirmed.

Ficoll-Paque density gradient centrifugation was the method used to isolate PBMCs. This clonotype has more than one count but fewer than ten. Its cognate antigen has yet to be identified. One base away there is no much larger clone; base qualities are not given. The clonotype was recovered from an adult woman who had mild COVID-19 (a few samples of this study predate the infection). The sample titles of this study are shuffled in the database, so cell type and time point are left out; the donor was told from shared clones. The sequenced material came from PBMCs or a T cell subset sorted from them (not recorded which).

The CDR3 in this case is CASSPGTQEGIQYF. The nucleotide sequence reads as follows: TGTGCCAGCTCTCCCGGGACACAGGAGGGCATTCAGTACTTC. The chain was built from TRBV18 and TRBJ2-4; the D element could tentatively be TRBD1 or TRBD2, as 6 bases agree for each. The CDR3 runs 14 amino acids, cysteine and phenylalanine included. The DNA shown is the 42-base CDR3, in frame from base 1. From a lookup of the germline V gene, CDR1 and CDR2 are KGHSH and LQKENI. Cut back by 6 bases and 9 bases, the V and J ends lie 18 bases apart. The CDR3 plus the reference TRBV18 and TRBJ2-4 genes for the other parts give the full variable domain: NAGVMQNPRHLVRRRGQEARLRCSPMKGHSHVYWYRQLPEEGLKFMVYLQKENIIDESGMPKERFSAEFPKEGPSILRIQQVVRGDSAAYFCASSPGTQEGIQYFGAGTRLSVL.